This paragraph reports one T cell receptor beta chain. The sample originates from a study of blood T cells in healthy people across ages. Sample-barcoded 5' priming and a J-beta primer mix drove a second PCR of roughly 7 to 11 cycles. TCRdb passed the 5' RACE reads through MiXCR, listing each CDR3 protein once. Among around 870,000 distinct CDR3 sequences listed, about 30% were seen once. Germline assignment: CDR1 SGHTA and CDR2 FQGNSA. V shed 5 bases and J shed 5 bases, with 10 bases lying between them. This CDR3 region has 14 residues. Sequencing used blood. The TCR comes from a woman of 80 years or more in good health. The chain couples TRBV7-2 to TRBJ1-6; possibly TRBD1 for D (5 bases). CDR3 residues: CASSPRGDNSPLHF. The DNA for the CDR3 is TGTGCCAGCAGCCCCCGAGGGGATAATTCACCCCTCCACTTT.